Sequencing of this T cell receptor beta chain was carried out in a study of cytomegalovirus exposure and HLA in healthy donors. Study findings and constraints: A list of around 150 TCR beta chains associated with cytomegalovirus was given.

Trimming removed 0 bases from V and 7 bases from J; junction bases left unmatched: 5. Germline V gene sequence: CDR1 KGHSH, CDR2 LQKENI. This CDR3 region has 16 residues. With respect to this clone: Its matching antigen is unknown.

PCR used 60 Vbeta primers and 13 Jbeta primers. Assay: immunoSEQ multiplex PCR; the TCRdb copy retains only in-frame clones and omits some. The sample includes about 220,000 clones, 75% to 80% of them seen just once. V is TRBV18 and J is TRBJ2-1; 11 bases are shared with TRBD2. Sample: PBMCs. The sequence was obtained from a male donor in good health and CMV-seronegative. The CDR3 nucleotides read TGTGCCAGCTCACCACCGAAGACTAGCGGGATTAATGAGCAGTTCTTC. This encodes CASSPPKTSGINEQFF.